These T cell receptor beta chains were read from a single sample in a study of OX40 agonist ivuxolimab in advanced cancers. Assay used: immunoSEQ multiplex PCR; TCRdb lists only in-frame clones, some missing. The table shows some 20,000 clones, with approximately 80% occurring only once. Here the sequenced sample was CD4+ or CD8+ T cells sorted from blood, taken in a trial of the OX40 agonist ivuxolimab. These receptors were collected from an adult with an advanced solid tumor such as melanoma, head and neck, liver or kidney cancer. Both conserved end residues are part of each CDR3. A D gene is named only where the DNA matches it firmly. Clone size appears in some rows only: once, few, many, or a class for an expanded clone.

j_call d_call v_call clone_size cdr3_nt cdr3_aa
TRBJ2-7 . TRBV9 . TGTGCCAGCAGCGCGACTAGGGTTCTGGACGAGCAGTACTTC CASSATRVLDEQYF
TRBJ2-7 . TRBV19 . TGTGCCAGCGAACCGGGAGACTCCTACGAGCAGTACTTC CASEPGDSYEQYF
TRBJ1-1 TRBD1 TRBV7-9 . TGTGCCAGCAGCTTAGCGAGGACAGGGGGAGCTTTCTTT CASSLARTGGAFF
TRBJ2-7 . TRBV11-3 . TGTGCCAGCAGTCCTCCCTGGACTGACGAGCAGTACTTC CASSPPWTDEQYF
TRBJ2-7 . TRBV27 . TGTGCCAGCAGTTTCTCCCGGGGCGCCTACGAGCAGTACTTC CASSFSRGAYEQYF
TRBJ2-1 TRBD2 TRBV4-3 . TGCGCCAGCAGCCAAGACTCGGGAGGGCACTACAATGAGCAGTTCTTC CASSQDSGGHYNEQFF
TRBJ1-2 . TRBV14 . TGTGCCAGCAGCCAAGATGGGGCAGGGAGGGGGTATGGCTACACCTTC CASSQDGAGRGYGYTF
TRBJ2-1 . TRBV6-5 once TGTGCCAGCAGGCGGGGGCCAAGCTCCTACAATGAGCAGTTCTTC CASRRGPSSYNEQFF
TRBJ2-3 . TRBV4-3 many TGCGCCAGCAGCCAAGATATGGGGACAGATACGCAGTATTTT CASSQDMGTDTQYF
TRBJ2-7 TRBD1 TRBV7-6 . TGTGCCAGCAGCTTAGGACCGGGACAGGGGAGCGAGCAGTACTTC CASSLGPGQGSEQYF
TRBJ2-7 TRBD1 TRBV7-2 . TGTGCCAGCAGCTCAACAGGGGTCTCCTACGAGCAGTACTTC CASSSTGVSYEQYF
TRBJ2-7 . TRBV5-6 . TGTGCCAGCAGCCTCGTGGCGGCGGGGGAGCAGTACTTC CASSLVAAGEQYF
TRBJ2-5 TRBD1 TRBV7-9 . TGTGCCAGCAGCTTAAGGGTCGACAGGGCCCAAGAGACCCAGTACTTC CASSLRVDRAQETQYF
TRBJ2-7 . TRBV21-1 few TGTGCCAGCAGCAAAGCCGACTTAGCGGGAGTAATGGGAGGCGAGCAGTACTTC CASSKADLAGVMGGEQYF
TRBJ2-7 TRBD2 TRBV29-1 once TGCAGCGTTGAGGGAGGGACGGGGTCCTACGAGCAGTACTTC CSVEGGTGSYEQYF
TRBJ1-2 . TRBV11-3 . TGTGCCAGCAGCCCCACTTCCGGGACGATCTATGGCTATACCTTC CASSPTSGTIYGYTF
TRBJ2-3 . TRBV30 . TGTGCCCCCCGAACCGGGGTCACAGATACGCAGTATTTT CAPRTGVTDTQYF
TRBJ2-7 TRBD1 TRBV6-5 . TGTGCCAGCAGTGCGACAGGGGAGTCCTACGAGCAGTACTTC CASSATGESYEQYF
TRBJ2-7 TRBD1 TRBV6-1 . TGTGCCAGCAGTGAAGTGTGGGACAGTTATAACTACGAGCAGTACTTC CASSEVWDSYNYEQYF
TRBJ2-7 TRBD1 TRBV19 . TGTGCCAGTAGTCTAGGACAGGGGGAAGCCTACGAGCAGTACTTC CASSLGQGEAYEQYF
TRBJ1-2 . TRBV6-5 . TGTGCCAGCAGTTACTCGGAGGGGAGCGGCTATGGCTACACCTTC CASSYSEGSGYGYTF
TRBJ1-2 . TRBV29-1 . TGCAGCGTTGCAGGAAACTATGGCTACACCTTC CSVAGNYGYTF
TRBJ1-1 . TRBV7-9 . TGTGCCAGCAGCCCCCCGCTAGGAATGAACACTGAAGCTTTCTTT CASSPPLGMNTEAFF
TRBJ2-7 . TRBV5-3 once TGTGCCAGAAGCTTGGGCAGGGGCGTGGGGGAGCAGTACTTC CARSLGRGVGEQYF
TRBJ1-6 . TRBV30 once TGTGCCTGGAGTCTCCGGGAGGGGTGGAATTCACCCCTCCACTTT CAWSLREGWNSPLHF
TRBJ2-2 TRBD1 TRBV7-6 . TGTGCCAGCAGCTTTTCGACAGGGATGTCCGGGGAGCTGTTTTTT CASSFSTGMSGELFF
TRBJ2-1 TRBD2 TRBV4-3 . TGCGCCAGCAGCCAAGGGGAGGGCATCTACAATGAGCAGTTCTTC CASSQGEGIYNEQFF